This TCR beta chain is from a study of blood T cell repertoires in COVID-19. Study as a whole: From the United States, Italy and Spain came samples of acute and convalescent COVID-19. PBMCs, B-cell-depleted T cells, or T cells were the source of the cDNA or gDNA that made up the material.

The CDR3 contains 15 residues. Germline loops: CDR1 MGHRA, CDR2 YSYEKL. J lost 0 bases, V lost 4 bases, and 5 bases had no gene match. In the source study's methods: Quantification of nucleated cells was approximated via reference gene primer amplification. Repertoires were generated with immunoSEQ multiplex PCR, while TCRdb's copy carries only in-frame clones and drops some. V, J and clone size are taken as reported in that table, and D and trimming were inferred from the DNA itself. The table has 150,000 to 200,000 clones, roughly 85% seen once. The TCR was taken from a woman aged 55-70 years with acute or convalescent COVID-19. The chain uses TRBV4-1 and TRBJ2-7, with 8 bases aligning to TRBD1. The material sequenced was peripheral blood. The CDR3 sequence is CASSPGQGLSYEQYF. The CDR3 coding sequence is TGCGCCAGCAGCCCCGGACAGGGACTCTCCTACGAGCAGTACTTC.